This T cell receptor (beta chain) was obtained from a study of T cells in localized non-small cell lung cancer. Some clones are missing from TCRdb's copy, which holds only in-frame ones; the method was immunoSEQ multiplex PCR. The sample holds about 64,000 clones, 80% to 90% seen once. There are 14 residues in the CDR3. CDR1 is SGHNT, CDR2 YENEEA, per germline. V shed 5 bases, J shed 1 base, and the junction held 2 bases outside the gene matches. This sequence joins TRBV11-3 and TRBJ1-3; 7 bases fit TRBD1. Sequencing was performed on PBMCs, taken before any cancer treatment. This clonotype originated in a man between 40 and 70 years old with stage II lung adenocarcinoma. The CDR3 sequence is CASSRQGSGNTIYF. In DNA, the CDR3 is TGTGCCAGCAGCCGACAGGGTTCTGGAAACACCATATATTTT.